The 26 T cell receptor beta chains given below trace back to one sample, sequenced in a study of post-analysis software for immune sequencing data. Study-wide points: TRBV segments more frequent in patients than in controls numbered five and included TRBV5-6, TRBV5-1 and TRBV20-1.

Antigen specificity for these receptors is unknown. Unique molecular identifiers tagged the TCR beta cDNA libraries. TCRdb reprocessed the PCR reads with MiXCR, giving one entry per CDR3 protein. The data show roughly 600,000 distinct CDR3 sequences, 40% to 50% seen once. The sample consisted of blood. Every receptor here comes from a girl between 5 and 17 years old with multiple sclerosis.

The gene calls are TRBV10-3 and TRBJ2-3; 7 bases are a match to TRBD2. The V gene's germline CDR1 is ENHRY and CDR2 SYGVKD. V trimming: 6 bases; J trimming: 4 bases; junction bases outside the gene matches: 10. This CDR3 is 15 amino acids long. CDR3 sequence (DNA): TGTGCCATCAGGAAAGAAGCGGGGCCGGCAGATACGCAGTATTTT. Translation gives CAIRKEAGPADTQYF.

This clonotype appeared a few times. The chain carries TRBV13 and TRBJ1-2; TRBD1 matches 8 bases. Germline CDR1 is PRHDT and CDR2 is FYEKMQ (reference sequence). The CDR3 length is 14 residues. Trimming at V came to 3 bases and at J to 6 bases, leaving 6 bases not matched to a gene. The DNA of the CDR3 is TGTGCCAGCAGCTTTGGACAGGGCGTTCATGGCTACACCTTC. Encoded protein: CASSFGQGVHGYTF. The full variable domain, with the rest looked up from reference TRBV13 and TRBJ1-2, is AAGVIQSPRHLIKEKRETATLKCYPIPRHDTVYWYQQGPGQDPQFLISFYEKMQSDKGSIPDRFSAQQFSDYHSELNMSSLELGDSALYFCASSFGQGVHGYTFGSGTRLTVV.

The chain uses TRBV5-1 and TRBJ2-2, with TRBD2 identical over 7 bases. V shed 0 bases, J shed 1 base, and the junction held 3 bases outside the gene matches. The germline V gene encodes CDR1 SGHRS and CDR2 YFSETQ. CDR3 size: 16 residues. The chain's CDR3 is CASSLGGRVNTGELFF. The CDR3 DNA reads TGCGCCAGCAGCTTGGGCGGGAGAGTGAACACCGGGGAGCTGTTTTTT.

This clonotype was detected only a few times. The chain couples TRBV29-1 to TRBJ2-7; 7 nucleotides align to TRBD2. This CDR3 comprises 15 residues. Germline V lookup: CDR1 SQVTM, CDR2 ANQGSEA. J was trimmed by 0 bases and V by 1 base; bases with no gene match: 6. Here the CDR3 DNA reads TGCAGCGTTGAAGGGGGGGAGGGGAGCTCCTACGAGCAGTACTTC. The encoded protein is CSVEGGEGSSYEQYF.

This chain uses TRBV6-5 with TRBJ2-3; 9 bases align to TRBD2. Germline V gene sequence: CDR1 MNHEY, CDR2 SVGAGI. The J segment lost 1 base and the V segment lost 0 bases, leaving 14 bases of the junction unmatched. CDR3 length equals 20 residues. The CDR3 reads CASSYSPSSGGPEGTDTQYF. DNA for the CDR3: TGTGCCAGCAGTTACTCGCCGAGTAGCGGGGGCCCTGAGGGCACAGATACGCAGTATTTT.

The CDR3 region is CASSWTGTGELFF. The CDR3 DNA reads TGCGCCAGCAGCTGGACCGGGACCGGGGAGCTGTTTTTT. The chain carries TRBV5-1 and TRBJ2-2, with unresolved D. In germline, CDR1 is SGHRS, CDR2 YFSETQ. The CDR3 runs 13 residues. V gave up 3 bases and J gave up 5 bases, with 8 bases separating them.

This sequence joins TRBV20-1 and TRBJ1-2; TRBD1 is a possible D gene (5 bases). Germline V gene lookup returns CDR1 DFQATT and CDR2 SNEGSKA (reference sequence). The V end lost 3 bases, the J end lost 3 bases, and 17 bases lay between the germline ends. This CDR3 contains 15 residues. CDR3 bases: TGCAGTGCTAGTGCCTTTCTGGGGCAAGACTATGGCTACACCTTC. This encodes CSASAFLGQDYGYTF.

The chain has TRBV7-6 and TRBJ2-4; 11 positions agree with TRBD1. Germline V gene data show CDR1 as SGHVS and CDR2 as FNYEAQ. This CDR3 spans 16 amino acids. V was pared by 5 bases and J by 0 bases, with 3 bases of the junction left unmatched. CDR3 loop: CASSPGTGGAKNIQYF. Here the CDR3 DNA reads TGTGCCAGCAGCCCAGGGACAGGGGGAGCCAAAAACATTCAGTACTTC. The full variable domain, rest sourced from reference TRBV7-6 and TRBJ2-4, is GAGVSQSPRYKVTKRGQDVALRCDPISGHVSLYWYRQALGQGPEFLTYFNYEAQQDKSGLPNDRFSAERPEGSISTLTIQRTEQRDSAMYRCASSPGTGGAKNIQYFGAGTRLSVL.

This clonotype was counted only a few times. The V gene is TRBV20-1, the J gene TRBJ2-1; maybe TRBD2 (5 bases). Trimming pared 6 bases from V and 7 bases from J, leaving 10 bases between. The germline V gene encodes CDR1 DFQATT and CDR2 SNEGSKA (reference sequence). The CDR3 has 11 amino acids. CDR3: CSADDYNEQFF. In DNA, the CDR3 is TGCAGTGCCGACGACTATAATGAGCAGTTCTTC.

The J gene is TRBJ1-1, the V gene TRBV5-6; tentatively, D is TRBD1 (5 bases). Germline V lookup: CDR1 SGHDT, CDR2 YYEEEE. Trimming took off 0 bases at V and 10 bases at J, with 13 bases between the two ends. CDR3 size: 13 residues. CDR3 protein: CASSLGPKRGAFF. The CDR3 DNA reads TGTGCCAGCAGCTTGGGCCCCAAAAGGGGAGCTTTCTTT.

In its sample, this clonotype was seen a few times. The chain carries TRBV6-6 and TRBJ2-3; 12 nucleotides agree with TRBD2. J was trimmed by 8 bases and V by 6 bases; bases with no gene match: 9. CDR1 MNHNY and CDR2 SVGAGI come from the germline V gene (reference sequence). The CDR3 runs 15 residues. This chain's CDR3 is CASRRLAGDRGTQYF. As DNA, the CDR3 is TGTGCCAGCAGGAGACTAGCGGGGGACCGCGGTACGCAGTATTTT.

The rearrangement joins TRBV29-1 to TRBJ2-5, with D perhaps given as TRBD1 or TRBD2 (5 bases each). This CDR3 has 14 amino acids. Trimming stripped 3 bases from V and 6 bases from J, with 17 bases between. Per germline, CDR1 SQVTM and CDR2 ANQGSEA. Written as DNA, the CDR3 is TGCAGCGTTGATGAGGGTGGGGGAATGAAGACCCAGTACTTC. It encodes CSVDEGGGMKTQYF.

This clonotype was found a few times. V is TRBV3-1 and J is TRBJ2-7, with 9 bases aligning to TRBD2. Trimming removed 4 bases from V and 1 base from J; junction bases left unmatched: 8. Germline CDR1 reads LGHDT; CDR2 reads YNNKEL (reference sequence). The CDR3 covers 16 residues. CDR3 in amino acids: CASSPQRTSGSYEQYF. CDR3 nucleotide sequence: TGTGCCAGCAGCCCACAACGAACTAGCGGGTCCTACGAGCAGTACTTC.

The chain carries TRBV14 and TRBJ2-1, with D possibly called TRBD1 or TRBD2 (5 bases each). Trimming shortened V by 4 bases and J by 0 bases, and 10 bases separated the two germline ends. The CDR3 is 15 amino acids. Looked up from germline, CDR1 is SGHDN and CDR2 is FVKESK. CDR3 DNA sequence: TGTGCCAGCAGCCCTCCGGGGCACTCCTACAATGAGCAGTTCTTC. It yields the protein CASSPPGHSYNEQFF.

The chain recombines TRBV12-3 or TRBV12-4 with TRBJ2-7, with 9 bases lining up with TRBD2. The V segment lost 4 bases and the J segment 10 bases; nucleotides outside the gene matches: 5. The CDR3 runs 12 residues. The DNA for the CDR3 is TGTGCCAGCAGTTACGCGGGGGGGGTCCAGTACTTC. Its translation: CASSYAGGVQYF.

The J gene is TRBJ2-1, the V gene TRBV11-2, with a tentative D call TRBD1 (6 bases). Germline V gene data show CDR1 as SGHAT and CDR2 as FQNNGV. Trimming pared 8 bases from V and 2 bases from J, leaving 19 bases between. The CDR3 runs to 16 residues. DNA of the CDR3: TGTGCCAGCGGATACCACAGGGCCGCAACCTACAATGAGCAGTTCTTC. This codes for CASGYHRAATYNEQFF.

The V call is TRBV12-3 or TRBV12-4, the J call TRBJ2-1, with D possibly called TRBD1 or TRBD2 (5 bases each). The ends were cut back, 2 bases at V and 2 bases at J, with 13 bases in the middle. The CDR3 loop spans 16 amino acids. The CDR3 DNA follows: TGTGCCAGCAGTTTACTGGGGGACCGGCCCTACAATGAGCAGTTCTTC. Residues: CASSLLGDRPYNEQFF.

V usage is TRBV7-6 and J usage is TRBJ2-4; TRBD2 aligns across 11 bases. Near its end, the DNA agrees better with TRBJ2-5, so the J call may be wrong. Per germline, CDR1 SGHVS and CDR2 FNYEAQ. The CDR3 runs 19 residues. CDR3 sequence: CASSIGGTSGQQDAETQYF. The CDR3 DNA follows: TGTGCCAGCAGCATAGGTGGGACTAGCGGCCAACAAGACGCTGAGACCCAGTACTTC.

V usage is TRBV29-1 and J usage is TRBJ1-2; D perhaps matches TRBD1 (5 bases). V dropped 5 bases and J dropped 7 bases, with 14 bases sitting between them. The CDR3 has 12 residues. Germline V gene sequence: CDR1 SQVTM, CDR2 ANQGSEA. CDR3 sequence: CSVTGPGSGYTF. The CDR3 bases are TGCAGCGTTACGGGGCCAGGGAGTGGCTACACCTTC.

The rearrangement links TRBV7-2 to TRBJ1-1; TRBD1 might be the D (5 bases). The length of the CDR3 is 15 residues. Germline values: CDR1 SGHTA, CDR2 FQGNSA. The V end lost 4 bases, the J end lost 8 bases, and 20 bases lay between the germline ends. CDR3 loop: CASSYTAGHPSEAFF. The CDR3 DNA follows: TGTGCCAGCAGCTATACCGCGGGGCACCCTTCCGAAGCTTTCTTT. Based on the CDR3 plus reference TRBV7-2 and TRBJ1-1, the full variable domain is GAGVSQSPSNKVTEKGKDVELRCDPISGHTALYWYRQSLGQGLEFLIYFQGNSAPDKSGLPSDRFSAERTGGSVSTLTIQRTQQEDSAVYLCASSYTAGHPSEAFFGQGTRLTVV.

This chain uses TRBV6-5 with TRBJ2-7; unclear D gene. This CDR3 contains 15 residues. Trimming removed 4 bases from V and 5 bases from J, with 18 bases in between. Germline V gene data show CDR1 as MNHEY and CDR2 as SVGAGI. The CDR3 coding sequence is TGTGCCAGCAGTTTCTCCCCAGGCTCCCTCCACGAGCAGTACTTC. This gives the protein CASSFSPGSLHEQYF.

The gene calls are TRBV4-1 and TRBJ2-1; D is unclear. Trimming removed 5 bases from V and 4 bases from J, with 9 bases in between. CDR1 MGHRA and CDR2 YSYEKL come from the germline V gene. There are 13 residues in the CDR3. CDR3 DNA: TGCGCCAGCAGCTGGTTGGATTACAATGAGCAGTTCTTC. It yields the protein CASSWLDYNEQFF.

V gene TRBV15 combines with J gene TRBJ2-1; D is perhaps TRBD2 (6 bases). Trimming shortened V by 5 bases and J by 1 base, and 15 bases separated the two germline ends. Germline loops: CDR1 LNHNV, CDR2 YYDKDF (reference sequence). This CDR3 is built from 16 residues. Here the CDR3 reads CATSVGGSGSYNEQFF. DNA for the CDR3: TGTGCCACCAGCGTCGGGGGTTCAGGGTCCTACAATGAGCAGTTCTTC.

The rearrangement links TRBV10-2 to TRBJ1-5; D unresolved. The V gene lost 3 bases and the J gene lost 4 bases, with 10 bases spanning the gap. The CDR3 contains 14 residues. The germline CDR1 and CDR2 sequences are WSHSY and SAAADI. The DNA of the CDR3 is TGCGCCAGCAGTGACGATATAGGGAATCAGCCCCAGCATTTT. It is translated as CASSDDIGNQPQHF.

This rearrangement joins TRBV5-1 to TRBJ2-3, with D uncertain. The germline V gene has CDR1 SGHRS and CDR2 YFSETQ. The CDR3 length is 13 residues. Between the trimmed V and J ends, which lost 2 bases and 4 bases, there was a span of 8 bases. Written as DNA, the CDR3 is TGCGCCAGCAGCTTTTCTAAGGCAGATACGCAGTATTTT. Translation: CASSFSKADTQYF.

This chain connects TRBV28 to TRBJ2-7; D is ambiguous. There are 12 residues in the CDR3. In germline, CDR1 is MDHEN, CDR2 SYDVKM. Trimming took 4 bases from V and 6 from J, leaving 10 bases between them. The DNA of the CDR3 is TGTGCCAGCAGTTATGGGAATGTCGAGCAGTACTTC. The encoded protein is CASSYGNVEQYF.